Listed here are 16 T cell receptor beta chains from one sample, sequenced in a study of T cells in Graves' hyperthyroidism and ophthalmopathy. What was amplified from RNA transcripts were TCR beta CDR3 regions. The HTBI primer set drove a first-round RT-PCR of the TCR CDR3. Each CDR3 protein is one row after TCRdb ran MiXCR on the multiplex PCR reads. This sample has around 500,000 distinct CDR3 sequences, with under 15% found just once. The sequenced sample consisted of blood. The receptors originated from a woman under 30 with Graves' hyperthyroidism.

Ten or more counts support this clonotype. The chain couples TRBV11-3 to TRBJ2-1, with TRBD1 as a possible D gene (6 bases). Trimming took off 1 base at V and 7 bases at J, with 11 bases between the two ends. The germline CDR1 and CDR2 sequences are SGHNT and YENEEA. The CDR3 runs 14 residues. DNA of the CDR3: TGTGCCAGCAGCTTAGTGGCCACAGGGAATGAGCAGTTCTTC. As protein: CASSLVATGNEQFF.

This clonotype was detected a few times. The V and J genes are TRBV10-3 and TRBJ2-1, with 8 bases identical to TRBD2. The germline V gene has CDR1 ENHRY and CDR2 SYGVKD. V was clipped by 7 bases and J by 6 bases; unmatched bases: 11. This CDR3 contains 15 residues. CDR3 in amino acids: CAIKGGTRPSNEQFF. The CDR3 DNA reads as TGTGCCATCAAGGGCGGGACTAGGCCCTCCAATGAGCAGTTCTTC.

The sample holds many counts of this clonotype. The chain couples TRBV30 to TRBJ1-1; TRBD1 matches 8 bases. The CDR3 covers 13 residues. V shed 5 bases, J shed 5 bases, and the junction held 7 bases outside the gene matches. The germline V gene has CDR1 GTSNPN and CDR2 SVGIG (reference sequence). CDR3 sequence reads: CAWRYRGETEAFF. In nucleotides, the CDR3 is TGTGCCTGGCGTTACAGGGGGGAAACTGAAGCTTTCTTT.

This clonotype was recorded at least ten times. V and J are TRBV12-3 or TRBV12-4 and TRBJ2-2; D not certain. The CDR3 contains 16 residues. With 3 bases removed from V and 0 bases from J, the gap between germline ends came to 11 bases. As DNA, the CDR3 is TGTGCCAGCAGTTTTCCCGGAACACCGAACACCGGGGAGCTGTTTTTT. Its protein product is CASSFPGTPNTGELFF.

The chain has TRBV7-6 and TRBJ2-7; 8 bases align to TRBD1. This CDR3 spans 14 amino acids. The V gene's germline CDR1 is SGHVS and CDR2 FNYEAQ. After removal of 2 bases from V and 4 bases from J, the junction contained 4 bases not matched to a gene. This CDR3 reads CASSLRQGMYEQYF. CDR3 sequence (DNA): TGTGCCAGCAGCTTACGACAGGGGATGTACGAGCAGTACTTC.

This clonotype was observed many times. The chain employs TRBV27 and TRBJ1-2, with TRBD1 identical over 8 bases. This CDR3 region has 18 residues. With 5 bases clipped from V and 5 bases from J, the junction kept 19 bases outside the gene matches. Germline assignment: CDR1 MNHEY and CDR2 SMNVEV (reference sequence). DNA of the CDR3: TGTGCCAGCAGTACCAAAACGGACAGGGCCCTGGCCACGTATGGCTACACCTTC. Translated: CASSTKTDRALATYGYTF.

This clonotype has only a few counts. The chain uses TRBV7-9 and TRBJ1-6; D call uncertain. The CDR3 totals 16 residues. Looked up from germline, CDR1 is SEHNR and CDR2 is FQNEAQ (reference sequence). V was pared by 1 base and J by 9 bases, with 16 bases between. The DNA for the CDR3 is TGTGCCAGCAGCTTAGATTACGGGAGTGGTAGTTCACCCCTCCACTTT. Its protein is CASSLDYGSGSSPLHF.

A single count supports this clonotype. The V and J genes are TRBV11-3 and TRBJ2-1, with 8 bases identical to TRBD1. Unmatched junction bases numbered 7, after V lost 3 bases and J lost 6 bases. Germline assignment: CDR1 SGHNT and CDR2 YENEEA. The CDR3 totals 15 residues. The CDR3 spells CASSFSGGVVNEQFF. The CDR3 DNA sequence: TGTGCCAGCAGCTTCTCAGGGGGCGTTGTCAATGAGCAGTTCTTC.

This clonotype has ten or more counts. The gene calls are TRBV24-1 and TRBJ2-7; 13 bases match TRBD2. Germline V gene lookup returns CDR1 KGHDR and CDR2 SFDVKD. V trimming: 4 bases; J trimming: 6 bases; junction bases outside the gene matches: 14. CDR3 length equals 18 residues. CDR3: CATSDQGLAGSPSGEQYF. The CDR3, as DNA: TGTGCCACCAGTGACCAGGGACTAGCGGGATCTCCTAGTGGCGAGCAGTACTTC.

The rearrangement uses TRBV7-9 and TRBJ1-5; tentatively, D is TRBD1 (6 bases). Germline V gene data show CDR1 as SEHNR and CDR2 as FQNEAQ (reference sequence). V was cut by 3 bases and J by 9 bases, with 15 bases left in between. This CDR3 has 14 residues. CDR3 sequence: CASSLGQGSLPQHF. CDR3 DNA: TGTGCCAGCAGCTTGGGGCAGGGGTCGCTGCCCCAGCATTTT.

This clonotype was counted ten times or more. The CDR3 spells CAISVRDRDQPQHF. The CDR3, as DNA: TGTGCCATCAGTGTGCGGGACAGGGATCAGCCCCAGCATTTT. V gene TRBV10-3 combines with J gene TRBJ1-5; 9 positions agree with TRBD1. The V gene's germline CDR1 is ENHRY and CDR2 SYGVKD. CDR3 length equals 14 residues. V trimming: 4 bases; J trimming: 5 bases; junction bases outside the gene matches: 3.

This clonotype was observed many times. For the CDR3, the DNA is TGTGCCAGCAGCTTATCTGGACAGGGCTACCTTAACTATGGCTACACCTTC. Amino acids: CASSLSGQGYLNYGYTF. The J gene is TRBJ1-2, the V gene TRBV7-6, with 8 bases that match TRBD1. The CDR3 contains 17 residues. The ends lost 2 bases at V and 1 base at J; junction bases unmatched: 9. CDR1 is SGHVS and CDR2 is FNYEAQ in the germline V gene.

This clonotype was picked up many times. The CDR3 nucleotides are TGCGCCAGCAGCCAAACAGGTCCCCTCCTCAATGAGCAGTTCTTC. Translation: CASSQTGPLLNEQFF. The chain joins TRBV5-1 to TRBJ2-1, with D perhaps matching TRBD1 (5 bases). The CDR3 is 15 residues long. V was cut by 4 bases and J by 6 bases, with 17 bases left in between. Per the germline V gene, CDR1 is SGHRS and CDR2 is YFSETQ.

The rearrangement uses TRBV12-3 or TRBV12-4 and TRBJ1-5; TRBD1 might be the D (5 bases). There are 18 residues in the CDR3. V was trimmed by 6 bases and J by 4 bases, leaving 25 bases between them. The CDR3 is CASSKRANCEGPNQPQHF. CDR3 bases: TGTGCCAGCAGCAAACGAGCTAATTGTGAGGGGCCTAATCAGCCCCAGCATTTT.

The chain carries TRBV6-1 and TRBJ2-2; 12 nucleotides line up with TRBD2. Germline values: CDR1 MNHNS, CDR2 SASEGT. This CDR3 has 17 amino acids. Trimming removed 6 bases from V and 4 bases from J; junction bases left unmatched: 9. The CDR3 nucleotides read TGTGCCAGCAGGGCCCGGACTAGCGGGACATTCACCGGGGAGCTGTTTTTT. This sequence encodes CASRARTSGTFTGELFF.

The sample holds many counts of this clonotype. The chain is built from TRBV6-5 and TRBJ2-2; possibly TRBD1 or TRBD2 for D (5 bases each). This CDR3 has 17 residues. V shed 0 bases and J shed 5 bases, with 16 bases lying between them. Per the germline V gene, CDR1 is MNHEY and CDR2 is SVGAGI. CDR3: CASSYSTGTVTTGELFF. For the CDR3, the DNA is TGTGCCAGCAGTTACTCGACCGGGACGGTAACGACCGGGGAGCTGTTTTTT.